This T cell receptor beta chain stems from a study of shared clonotypes between healthy human individuals. The method was immunoSEQ multiplex PCR; TCRdb's version includes in-frame clones alone and lacks a portion of them. This sample yields around 2,100,000 clones, of which approximately 95% are seen a single time; 1.2% belongs to the top ten. CD45RO-negative cells were positively selected for CCR7, leaving out terminally differentiated effector memory CD45RA+ cells. V shed 3 bases and J shed 4 bases, with 15 bases lying between them. This CDR3 has 15 residues. Germline V CDR1 and CDR2: SGHAT, FQNNGV.

The receptor was derived from a young man in good health. This sequence joins TRBV11-2 and TRBJ2-5; perhaps D is TRBD1 or TRBD2 (5 bases each). The sample consisted of naive CD8+ T cells sorted from blood. The CDR3 region has the DNA TGTGCCAGCAGCTTCGGGGCGGTGGCCGGAGAGACCCAGTACTTC. Encoded protein: CASSFGAVAGETQYF. Using reference TRBV11-2 and TRBJ2-5 for the parts outside the CDR3, the full variable domain is EAGVAQSPRYKIIEKRQSVAFWCNPISGHATLYWYQQILGQGPKLLIQFQNNGVVDDSQLPKDRFSAERLKGVDSTLKIQPAKLEDSAVYLCASSFGAVAGETQYFGPGTRLLVL.